This T cell receptor (beta chain) was recorded in a study of T-cell reconstitution after alpha-beta-depleted transplantation in children. Study results and caveats: Alpha-beta T cells about two months after transplant reportedly derived from several hundred expanded graft clones.

The CDR3 runs to 13 residues. The junction had 5 bases not matched to a gene; V was cut back by 3 bases and J by 9 bases. Germline CDR1 DFQATT, CDR2 SNEGSKA (reference sequence). In this sample, this clonotype turned up many times. What it recognizes is unknown. Preparation of the TCRbeta library used unique molecular identifiers. TCRdb re-analysed the PCR reads in MiXCR, keeping a single row per CDR3 protein. The sample lists 200,000 to 300,000 distinct CDR3 sequences, less than 9% seen once, with nearly 6.5% in the top ten. The chain joins TRBV20-1 to TRBJ1-6, with 7 bases matching TRBD1. The clonotype was recovered from a male patient aged 10 to 17 who had a stem cell transplant for acute lymphoblastic leukemia, so the T cells may come from the graft donor. The sample consisted of PBMCs, mostly from graft donor cells, taken 180 days after TCRalphabeta/CD19-depleted stem cell transplant. The CDR3 here is CSARGTGASPLHF. In nucleotides, the CDR3 is TGCAGTGCTAGGGGAACAGGGGCTTCACCCCTCCACTTT.